The source of this TCR beta chain is a study of T cell responses to AZD1222 COVID-19 vaccine. Study details: Samples with a second dose at about 4 or about 12 weeks were pooled together. Study conclusions and caveats: Clonal diversity may have been underestimated, and the donors were mostly white British, with more females than males.

Germline-derived CDR1 and CDR2 are MDHEN and SYDVKM. The CDR3 totals 14 residues. Trimming pared 4 bases from V and 13 bases from J, leaving 22 bases between. This clone has a handful of counts. The antigen is undetermined. TCRdb keeps only in-frame clones here, not all; method: immunoSEQ multiplex PCR. The sample has 98,000 or so clones, about 86% seen once. V gene TRBV28 combines with J gene TRBJ1-2; weak D call: TRBD1 (6 bases). The sequence was obtained from an adult in good health. Sequenced material: peripheral blood, taken on day 0 of AZD1222 vaccination. CDR3 bases: TGTGCCAGCAGTTCCCCCCCCGGGGGGGCGCGAAGCACCTTC. This translates into CASSSPPGGARSTF.